The clone carrying this T cell receptor (beta chain) has ten or more counts. No antigen is known for it. This sample was included in a study of neurological immune-mediated disorders. As for the study in general: Relapsing-remitting forms accounted for about 90% of the 34 multiple sclerosis patients and secondary progressive forms for 3. Study-level points and caveats: Repertoires from 18 of 34 multiple sclerosis patients grouped phylogenetically into a related-CDR3 cluster, suggesting a possible signature.

Unsorted libraries were prepared from 2 million PBMCs that had been stored at -80 C. cDNA was made by 5'RACE with 10-nucleotide random UMIs. In TCRdb, the 5' RACE reads were re-called with MiXCR into one record per CDR3 protein. The sample contains around 69,000 distinct CDR3 sequences, 4.5% to 5.5% of which appear only once. The clonotype comes from a man aged 30 to 45 with multiple sclerosis. Sequencing was carried out using PBMCs.

In nucleotides, the CDR3 is TGTGCCAGTCGACGGGGTTTCAATCAGCCCCAGCATTTT. Amino acids: CASRRGFNQPQHF. The gene calls are TRBV7-9 and TRBJ1-5; D remains ambiguous. Trimming took off 9 bases at V and 3 bases at J, with 12 bases between the two ends. CDR1 and CDR2 from the germline V gene are SEHNR and FQNEAQ (reference sequence). CDR3 length: 13 amino acids.